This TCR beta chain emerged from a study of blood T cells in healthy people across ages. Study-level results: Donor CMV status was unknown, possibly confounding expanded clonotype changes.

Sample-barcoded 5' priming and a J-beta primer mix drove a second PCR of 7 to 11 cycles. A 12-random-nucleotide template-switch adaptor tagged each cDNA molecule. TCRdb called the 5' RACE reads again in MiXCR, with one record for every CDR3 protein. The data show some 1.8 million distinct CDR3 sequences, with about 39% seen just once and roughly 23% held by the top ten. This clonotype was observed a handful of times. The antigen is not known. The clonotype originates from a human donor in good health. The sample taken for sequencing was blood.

The CDR3 nucleotides read TGTGCCAGCAGCTTAAGACTAGCGGGGGGATCAGATACGCAGTATTTT. It is translated as CASSLRLAGGSDTQYF. The V gene is TRBV7-2, the J gene TRBJ2-3; the match to TRBD2 covers 13 bases. Germline V CDR1 and CDR2: SGHTA, FQGNSA. CDR3 length equals 16 residues. J lost 4 bases, V lost 2 bases, and 3 bases had no gene match.